The 2 T cell receptor beta chains below come from one sample, sequenced in a study of cytomegalovirus exposure and HLA in healthy donors. PCR involved 60 Vbeta and 13 Jbeta primers. Method: immunoSEQ multiplex PCR; TCRdb's copy keeps in-frame clones and lacks some. The sample yields 150,000 or so clones, 70% to 75% seen once. The sequencing input was PBMCs. The receptor source for this set is a male donor in good health and CMV-seronegative.

The CDR3 region is CAWSGDWTVHPYEQYF. CDR3 in DNA: TGTGCCTGGAGTGGCGATTGGACAGTCCACCCCTACGAGCAGTACTTC. The chain couples TRBV30 to TRBJ2-7, with D perhaps TRBD1 (6 bases). Germline lookup yields CDR1 GTSNPN and CDR2 SVGIG (reference sequence). The germline V and J ends were trimmed by 1 base and 2 bases, with 18 bases remaining between them. There are 16 residues in the CDR3.

The chain has TRBV11-3 and TRBJ2-1, with 10 bases identical to TRBD2. With 4 bases clipped from V and 3 bases from J, the junction kept 3 bases outside the gene matches. The CDR3 extends over 15 amino acids. The germline V gene encodes CDR1 SGHNT and CDR2 YENEEA. The CDR3 region has the DNA TGTGCCAGCAGCTCTGGGACTAGCGACTACAATGAGCAGTTCTTC. Translation: CASSSGTSDYNEQFF.